This TCR beta chain stems from a study of molecular identifiers for immune sequencing clone quantification. Study-level results: Over 99% of CMV-specific effector molecules, but under 1% of naive ones, were in clones above 20 copies.

Germline V CDR1 and CDR2: GTSNPN, SVGIG (reference sequence). V shed 5 bases, J shed 6 bases, and the junction held 11 bases outside the gene matches. CDR3 length: 15 residues. This clonotype was counted only a few times. Its specificity is not known. One entry per CDR3 protein, called by TCRdb with MiXCR from the PCR reads. The sample lists roughly 630,000 distinct CDR3 sequences, 25% occurring once. Sorting captured naive CD8 T cells as CD8+CD4-CCR7+CD45RA+. Sequences were obtained from naive CD8+ T cells from blood, with Jurkat cell RNA spiked in. Subset meaning: FACS-sorted CD8+CD4-CCR7+CD45RA+ naive T cells. The V call is TRBV30, the J call TRBJ2-3, with 10 bases identical to TRBD2. The sequence was collected from a human donor in good health. Some libraries in this study had Jurkat cell RNA spiked in. CDR3 region: CAWDGGSGGPDTQYF. In nucleotides, the CDR3 is TGTGCCTGGGACGGGGGTAGCGGGGGGCCGGATACGCAGTATTTT.